This paragraph covers one T cell receptor (beta chain) sequence. Its cognate antigen is unknown. CDR1 SGHDT and CDR2 YYEEEE come from the germline V gene. CDR3 length: 16 amino acids. V lost 3 bases, J lost 3 bases, and 15 bases lay in between. A multiplex PCR was run with 60 Vbeta primers and 13 Jbeta primers. The method was immunoSEQ multiplex PCR; TCRdb's version includes in-frame clones alone and lacks a portion of them. The table records 160,000 or so clones, roughly 80% of them present only once. The data derive from a study of cytomegalovirus exposure and HLA in healthy donors. Study conclusions and caveats: Follow-up analysis later connected one missense variant in DCLRE1C with trimming of TCR beta V- and J-genes. According to an earlier analysis, most TCR beta V segments yielded productive rearrangements about 90% or about 30% of the time. Certain indistinguishable V segments, among them TRBV6-2 and TRBV6-3, were excluded.

This clonotype was obtained from a man aged 45-60 years in good health and CMV-seropositive. The chain recombines TRBV5-6 with TRBJ2-2, with D perhaps TRBD2 (5 bases). Sample: PBMCs. This CDR3 reads CASSSRRGQDTGELFF. Written as DNA, the CDR3 is TGTGCCAGCAGCTCACGCCGGGGTCAGGACACCGGGGAGCTGTTTTTT.